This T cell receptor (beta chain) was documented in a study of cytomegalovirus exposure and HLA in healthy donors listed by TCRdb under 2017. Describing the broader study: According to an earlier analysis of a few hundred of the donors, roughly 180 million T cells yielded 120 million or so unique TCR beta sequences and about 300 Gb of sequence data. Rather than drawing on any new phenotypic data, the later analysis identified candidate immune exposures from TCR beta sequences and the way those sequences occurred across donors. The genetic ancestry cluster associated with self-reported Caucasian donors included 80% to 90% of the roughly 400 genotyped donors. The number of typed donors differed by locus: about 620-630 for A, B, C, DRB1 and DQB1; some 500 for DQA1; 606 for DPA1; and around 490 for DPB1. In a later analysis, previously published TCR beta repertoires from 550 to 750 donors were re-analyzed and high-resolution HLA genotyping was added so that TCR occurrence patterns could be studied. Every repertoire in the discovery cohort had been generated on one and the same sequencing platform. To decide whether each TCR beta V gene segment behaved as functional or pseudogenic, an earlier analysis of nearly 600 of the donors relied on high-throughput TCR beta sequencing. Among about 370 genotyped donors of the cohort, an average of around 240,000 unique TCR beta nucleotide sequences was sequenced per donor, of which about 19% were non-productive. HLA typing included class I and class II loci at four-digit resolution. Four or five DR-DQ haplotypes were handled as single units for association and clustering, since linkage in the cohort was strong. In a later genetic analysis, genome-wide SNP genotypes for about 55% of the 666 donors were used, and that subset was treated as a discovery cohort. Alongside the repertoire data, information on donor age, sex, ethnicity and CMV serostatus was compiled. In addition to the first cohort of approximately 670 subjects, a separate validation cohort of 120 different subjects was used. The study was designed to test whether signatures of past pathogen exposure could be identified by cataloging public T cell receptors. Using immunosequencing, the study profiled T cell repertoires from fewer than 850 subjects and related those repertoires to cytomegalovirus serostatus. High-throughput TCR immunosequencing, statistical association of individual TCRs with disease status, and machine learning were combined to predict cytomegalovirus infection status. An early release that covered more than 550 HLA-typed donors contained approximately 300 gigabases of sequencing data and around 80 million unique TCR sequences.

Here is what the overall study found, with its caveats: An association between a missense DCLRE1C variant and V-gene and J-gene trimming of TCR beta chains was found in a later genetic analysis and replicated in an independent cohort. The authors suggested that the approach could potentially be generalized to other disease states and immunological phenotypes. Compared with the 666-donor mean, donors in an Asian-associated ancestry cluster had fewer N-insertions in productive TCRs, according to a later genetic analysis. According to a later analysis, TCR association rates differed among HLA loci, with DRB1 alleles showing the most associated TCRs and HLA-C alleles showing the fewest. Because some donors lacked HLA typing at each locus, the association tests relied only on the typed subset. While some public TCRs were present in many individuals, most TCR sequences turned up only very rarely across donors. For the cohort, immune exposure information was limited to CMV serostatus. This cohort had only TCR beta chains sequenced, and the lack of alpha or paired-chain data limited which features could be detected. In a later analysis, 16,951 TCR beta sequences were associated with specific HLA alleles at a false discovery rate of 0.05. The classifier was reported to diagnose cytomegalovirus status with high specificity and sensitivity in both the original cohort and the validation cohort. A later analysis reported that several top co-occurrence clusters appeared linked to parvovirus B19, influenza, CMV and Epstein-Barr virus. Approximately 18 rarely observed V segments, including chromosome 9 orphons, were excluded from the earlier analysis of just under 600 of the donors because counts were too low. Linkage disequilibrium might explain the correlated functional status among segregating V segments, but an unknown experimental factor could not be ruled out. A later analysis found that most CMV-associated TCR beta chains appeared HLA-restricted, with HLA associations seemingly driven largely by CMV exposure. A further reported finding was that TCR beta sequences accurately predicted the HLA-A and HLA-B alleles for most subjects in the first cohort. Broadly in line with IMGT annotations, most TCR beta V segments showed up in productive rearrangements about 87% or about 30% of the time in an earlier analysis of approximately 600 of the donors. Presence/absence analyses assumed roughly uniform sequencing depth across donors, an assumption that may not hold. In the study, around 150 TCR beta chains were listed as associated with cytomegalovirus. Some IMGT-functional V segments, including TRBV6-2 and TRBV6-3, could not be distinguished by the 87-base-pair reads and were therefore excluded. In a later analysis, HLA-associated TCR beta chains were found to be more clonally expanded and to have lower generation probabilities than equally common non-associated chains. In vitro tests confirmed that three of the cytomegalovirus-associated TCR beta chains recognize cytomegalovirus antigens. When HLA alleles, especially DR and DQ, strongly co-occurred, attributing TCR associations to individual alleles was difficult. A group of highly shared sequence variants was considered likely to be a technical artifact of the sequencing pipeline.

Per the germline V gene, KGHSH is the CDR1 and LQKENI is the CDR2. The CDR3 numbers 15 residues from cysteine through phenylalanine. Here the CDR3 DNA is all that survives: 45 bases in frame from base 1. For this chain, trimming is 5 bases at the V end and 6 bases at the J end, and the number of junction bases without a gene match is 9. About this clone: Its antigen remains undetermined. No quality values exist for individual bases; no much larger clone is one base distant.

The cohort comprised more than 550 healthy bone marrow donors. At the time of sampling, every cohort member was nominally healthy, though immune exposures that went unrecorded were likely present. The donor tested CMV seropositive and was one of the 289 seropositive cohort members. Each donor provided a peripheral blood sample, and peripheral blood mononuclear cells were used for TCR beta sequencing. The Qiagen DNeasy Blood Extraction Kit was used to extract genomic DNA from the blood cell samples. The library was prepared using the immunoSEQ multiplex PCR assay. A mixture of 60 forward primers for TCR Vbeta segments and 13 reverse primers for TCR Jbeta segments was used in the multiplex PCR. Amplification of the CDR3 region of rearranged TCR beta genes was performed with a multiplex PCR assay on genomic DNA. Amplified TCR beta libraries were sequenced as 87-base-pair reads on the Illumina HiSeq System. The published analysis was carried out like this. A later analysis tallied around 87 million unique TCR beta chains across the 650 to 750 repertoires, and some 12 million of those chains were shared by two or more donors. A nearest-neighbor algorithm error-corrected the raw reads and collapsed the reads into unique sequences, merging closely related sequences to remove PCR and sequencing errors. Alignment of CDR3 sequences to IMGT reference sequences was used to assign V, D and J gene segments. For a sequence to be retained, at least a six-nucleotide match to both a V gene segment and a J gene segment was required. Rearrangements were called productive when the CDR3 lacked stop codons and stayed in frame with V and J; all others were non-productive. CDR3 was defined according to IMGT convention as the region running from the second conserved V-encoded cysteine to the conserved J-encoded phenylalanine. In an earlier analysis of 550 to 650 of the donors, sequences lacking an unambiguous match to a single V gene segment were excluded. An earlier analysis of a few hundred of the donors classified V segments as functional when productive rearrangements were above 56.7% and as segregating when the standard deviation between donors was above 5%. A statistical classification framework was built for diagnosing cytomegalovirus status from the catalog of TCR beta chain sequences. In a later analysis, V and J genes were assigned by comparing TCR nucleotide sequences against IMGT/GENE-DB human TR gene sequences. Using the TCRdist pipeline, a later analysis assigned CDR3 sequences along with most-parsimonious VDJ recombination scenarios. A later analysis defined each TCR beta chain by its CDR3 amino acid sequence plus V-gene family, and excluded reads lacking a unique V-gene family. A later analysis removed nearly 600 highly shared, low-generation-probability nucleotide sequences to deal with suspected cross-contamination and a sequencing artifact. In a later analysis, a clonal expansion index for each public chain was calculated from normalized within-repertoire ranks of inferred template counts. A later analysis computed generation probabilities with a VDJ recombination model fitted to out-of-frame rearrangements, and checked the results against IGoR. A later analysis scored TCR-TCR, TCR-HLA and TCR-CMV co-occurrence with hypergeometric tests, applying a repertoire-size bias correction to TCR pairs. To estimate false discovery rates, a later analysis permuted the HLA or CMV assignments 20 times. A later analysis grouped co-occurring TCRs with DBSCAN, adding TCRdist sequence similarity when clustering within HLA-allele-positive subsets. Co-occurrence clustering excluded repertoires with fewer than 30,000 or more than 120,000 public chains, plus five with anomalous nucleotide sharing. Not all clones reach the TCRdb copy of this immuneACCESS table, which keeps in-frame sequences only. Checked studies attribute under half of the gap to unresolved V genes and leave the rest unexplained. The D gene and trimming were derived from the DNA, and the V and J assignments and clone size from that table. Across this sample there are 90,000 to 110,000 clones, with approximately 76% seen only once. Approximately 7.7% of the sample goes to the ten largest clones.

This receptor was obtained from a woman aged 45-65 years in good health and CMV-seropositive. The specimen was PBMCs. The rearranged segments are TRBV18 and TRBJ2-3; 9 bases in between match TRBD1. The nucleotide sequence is TGTGCCAGCTCAAAAGGACAGGGGCCGGGGGATACGCAGTATTTT. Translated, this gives CASSKGQGPGDTQYF.